A selection of T cell receptor beta chains follows, all from one sample in a study of immune evolution from preneoplasia to lung adenocarcinoma. Repertoires were generated with immunoSEQ multiplex PCR, while TCRdb's copy carries only in-frame clones and drops some. The sample shows 4,000 to 5,000 clones, around four fifths of them seen only once. The sample comprised FFPE normal lung tissue adjacent to the tumor. The receptor source for this set is a person between 45 and 75 years old with lung adenocarcinoma. Each CDR3 is given with its conserved first and last residue. A D gene is named only where the DNA matches it firmly. A row's size may be missing; if present it is once, few, many or a size class.

V: TRBV27
size: .
D: .
J: TRBJ1-3
CDR3: CASSYRASGNTIYF
DNA: TGTGCCAGCAGCTACAGGGCCTCTGGAAACACCATATATTTT

V: TRBV28
size: .
D: .
J: TRBJ1-5
CDR3: CASSWSGDSQPQHF
DNA: TGTGCCAGCAGTTGGAGTGGTGACAGTCAGCCCCAGCATTTT

V: TRBV7-3
size: .
D: .
J: TRBJ2-2
CDR3: CASSPSATATGELFF
DNA: TGTGCCAGCAGCCCCTCAGCAACAGCCACCGGGGAGCTGTTTTTT

V: TRBV28
size: .
D: .
J: TRBJ2-7
CDR3: CASSSGTEDSF
DNA: TGTGCCAGCAGTTCAGGGACGGAGGATAGCTTC

V: TRBV5-1
size: .
D: .
J: TRBJ1-1
CDR3: CASSLMINTEAFF
DNA: TGCGCCAGCAGCTTGATGATAAACACTGAAGCTTTCTTT

V: TRBV7-2
size: .
D: .
J: TRBJ2-3
CDR3: CASSSNLADTQYF
DNA: TGTGCCAGCAGCTCCAACCTAGCAGATACGCAGTATTTT

V: TRBV7-9
size: .
D: .
J: TRBJ2-5
CDR3: CASSPAVVARPQETQYF
DNA: TGTGCCAGCAGCCCGGCGGTGGTAGCGAGACCTCAAGAGACCCAGTACTTC

V: TRBV30
size: .
D: TRBD1
J: TRBJ1-5
CDR3: CAWSPTGSQPQHF
DNA: TGTGCCTGGAGTCCGACAGGGTCTCAGCCCCAGCATTTT

V: TRBV10-2
size: .
D: TRBD1
J: TRBJ2-2
CDR3: CASSLGQIYTGELFF
DNA: TGCGCCAGCAGTTTGGGACAGATCTACACCGGGGAGCTGTTTTTT

V: TRBV7-9
size: .
D: .
J: TRBJ2-1
CDR3: CASSLFQARGVNEQFF
DNA: TGTGCCAGCAGCTTATTTCAGGCCAGGGGGGTCAATGAGCAGTTCTTC

V: TRBV28
size: .
D: TRBD2
J: TRBJ2-3
CDR3: CASSLSGTSTQYF
DNA: TGTGCCAGCAGTTTGAGCGGGACCTCTACGCAGTATTTT

V: TRBV27
size: .
D: .
J: TRBJ2-3
CDR3: CASSLGGTDTQYF
DNA: TGTGCCAGCAGTTTAGGCGGAACAGATACGCAGTATTTT

V: TRBV28
size: .
D: .
J: TRBJ2-6
CDR3: CASSSGPLSGANVLTF
DNA: TGTGCCAGCAGCTCGGGACCGCTCTCTGGGGCCAACGTCCTGACTTTC

V: TRBV28
size: .
D: .
J: TRBJ1-1
CDR3: CASCNLNTEAFF
DNA: TGTGCCAGCTGTAATTTGAACACTGAAGCTTTCTTT

V: TRBV10-3
size: .
D: TRBD1
J: TRBJ2-7
CDR3: CAIGDRGTYEQYF
DNA: TGTGCCATCGGGGACAGGGGAACCTACGAGCAGTACTTC

V: TRBV7-8
size: .
D: .
J: TRBJ2-3
CDR3: CASSSRDRTDTQYF
DNA: TGTGCCAGCAGCTCTCGGGACCGCACAGATACGCAGTATTTT

V: TRBV2
size: .
D: .
J: TRBJ1-4
CDR3: CASSGTTRGEKLFF
DNA: TGTGCCAGCAGTGGGACAACCCGGGGGGAAAAACTGTTTTTT

V: TRBV19
size: .
D: .
J: TRBJ2-3
CDR3: CASRSTDTQYF
DNA: TGTGCCAGCCGTAGCACAGATACGCAGTATTTT

V: TRBV27
size: .
D: .
J: TRBJ1-5
CDR3: CASSPKQGWDSNQPQHF
DNA: TGTGCCAGCAGTCCCAAACAGGGTTGGGATAGCAATCAGCCCCAGCATTTT

V: TRBV2
size: .
D: .
J: TRBJ2-7
CDR3: CASRETGWGNYEQYF
DNA: TGTGCCAGCAGAGAAACAGGTTGGGGAAACTACGAGCAGTACTTC

V: TRBV29-1
size: .
D: .
J: TRBJ2-5
CDR3: CSVEDRTYQETQYF
DNA: TGCAGCGTTGAAGATCGAACCTACCAAGAGACCCAGTACTTC

V: TRBV9
size: .
D: .
J: TRBJ2-1
CDR3: CASSVGGRNEQFF
DNA: TGTGCCAGCAGCGTAGGTGGCCGGAATGAGCAGTTCTTC

V: TRBV5-1
size: .
D: .
J: TRBJ1-2
CDR3: CASSGGNYGYTF
DNA: TGCGCCAGCAGCGGGGGCAACTATGGCTACACCTTC

V: TRBV4-1
size: .
D: TRBD2
J: TRBJ2-1
CDR3: CASSHPGLAVTSSYNEQFF
DNA: TGCGCCAGCAGCCATCCGGGACTAGCGGTCACGAGCTCCTACAATGAGCAGTTCTTC

V: TRBV5-1
size: .
D: .
J: TRBJ2-1
CDR3: CASSLGGDEQFF
DNA: TGCGCCAGCAGCTTGGGGGGCGATGAGCAGTTCTTC

V: TRBV19
size: .
D: TRBD1
J: TRBJ1-2
CDR3: CASRTTAGTDLNYGYTF
DNA: TGTGCCAGTAGAACCACCGCCGGGACAGACCTTAACTATGGCTACACCTTC

V: TRBV18
size: once
D: TRBD1
J: TRBJ2-7
CDR3: CASSPGDRGTYEQYF
DNA: TGTGCCAGCTCACCGGGCGACAGGGGGACCTACGAGCAGTACTTC

V: TRBV5-4
size: .
D: .
J: TRBJ2-6
CDR3: CASATGSSGANVLTF
DNA: TGTGCCAGCGCTACAGGGAGCTCTGGGGCCAACGTCCTGACTTTC

V: TRBV27
size: .
D: .
J: TRBJ1-5
CDR3: CASSQGGGNQPQHF
DNA: TGTGCCAGCAGCCAAGGGGGAGGCAATCAGCCCCAGCATTTT

V: TRBV10-1
size: .
D: TRBD2
J: TRBJ2-1
CDR3: CASSGTSSRNEQFF
DNA: TGCGCCAGCAGTGGGACTAGCTCGAGGAATGAGCAGTTCTTC

V: TRBV30
size: once
D: TRBD2
J: TRBJ2-5
CDR3: CAFQVGGIIGETQYF
DNA: TGTGCCTTTCAAGTGGGGGGGATCATAGGGGAGACCCAGTACTTC

V: TRBV7-3
size: .
D: TRBD2
J: TRBJ2-1
CDR3: CASSSKEGREGGFNEQFF
DNA: TGTGCCAGCAGCTCAAAAGAGGGGAGGGAGGGCGGGTTCAATGAGCAGTTCTTC

V: TRBV28
size: .
D: .
J: TRBJ2-5
CDR3: CASSSTIGRETQYF
DNA: TGTGCCAGCAGTAGTACTATTGGACGGGAGACCCAGTACTTC